This TCR beta chain derives from a study of monozygotic twins with cystic fibrosis. Study-level background: Library input was about 3 micrograms of fragmented DNA, with approximately 14 PCR cycles.

The method was immunoSEQ multiplex PCR; TCRdb's version includes in-frame clones alone and lacks a portion of them. The data contain 35,000 or so clones, around 82% of them singletons. Germline CDR1 is SGHAT and CDR2 is FQNNGV. This CDR3 has 16 residues. The V gene lost 1 base and the J gene lost 0 bases, with 13 bases spanning the gap. This receptor was taken from a girl aged 2-10 years with cystic fibrosis. This chain links TRBV11-2 with TRBJ2-7; no clear D gene. What was sequenced was blood. CDR3 bases: TGTGCCAGCAGCTTAGGCCCAGGCCCGAGCTCCTACGAGCAGTACTTC. Protein product: CASSLGPGPSSYEQYF.